These 21 T cell receptor beta chains were sequenced from one sample in a study of OX40 agonist ivuxolimab in advanced cancers. Assay: immunoSEQ multiplex PCR; the TCRdb copy retains only in-frame clones and omits some. The table lists 48,000 or so clones, 83% of them singletons, with roughly 1.2% in the top ten. The sample was CD4+ or CD8+ T cells sorted from blood, taken in a trial of the OX40 agonist ivuxolimab. These receptors all stem from an adult with an advanced solid tumor such as melanoma, head and neck, liver or kidney cancer.

The genes are TRBV5-6 and TRBJ2-3, with 9 bases lining up with TRBD1. The length of the CDR3 is 18 residues. Trimming at V came to 4 bases and at J to 5 bases, leaving 17 bases not matched to a gene. From germline, CDR1 is SGHDT and CDR2 YYEEEE. The CDR3 coding sequence is TGTGCCAGCAGCACGCCTCTCCGGACAGGGGCCGCTGGAGATACGCAGTATTTT. As protein: CASSTPLRTGAAGDTQYF. The entire variable domain, with the rest obtained from reference TRBV5-6 and TRBJ2-3, is as follows: DAGVTQSPTHLIKTRGQQVTLRCSPKSGHDTVSWYQQALGQGPQFIFQYYEEEERQRGNFPDRFSGHQFPNYSSELNVNALLLGDSALYLCASSTPLRTGAAGDTQYFGPGTRLTVL.

A remark on this clone: Other DNA sequences in this sample translate to the same CDR3. The J gene is TRBJ2-5, the V gene TRBV2; a weak D match, TRBD2 (6 bases). Trimming removed 4 bases at V and 2 bases at J, with 8 bases between. This CDR3 contains 13 residues. CDR1 SNHLY and CDR2 FYNNEI come from the germline V gene. As DNA, the CDR3 is TGTGCCAGCAGTGGGGACTCACAAGAGACCCAGTACTTC. It is translated as CASSGDSQETQYF.

The chain couples TRBV6-1 to TRBJ1-5; 8 bases are a match to TRBD1. CDR3 length equals 18 residues. Germline values: CDR1 MNHNS, CDR2 SASEGT. The junction had 11 bases not matched to a gene; V was cut back by 3 bases and J by 1 base. CDR3 amino acids: CASSDQDRALPSNQPQHF. In DNA form, the CDR3 reads TGTGCCAGCAGTGACCAGGACAGGGCCCTTCCGAGCAATCAGCCCCAGCATTTT.

The chain couples TRBV30 to TRBJ2-7, with TRBD1 identical over 8 bases. With V trimmed by 3 bases and J by 7 bases, 8 bases remained unmatched. Germline-derived CDR1 and CDR2 are GTSNPN and SVGIG (reference sequence). CDR3 length equals 13 residues. Here the CDR3 DNA reads TGTGCCTGGAGAGGACAGGGTTGGGAAGAGCAGTACTTC. Its translation is CAWRGQGWEEQYF.

This clone appeared a single time. The V call is TRBV5-1, the J call TRBJ2-5; 9 positions match TRBD2. The J segment lost 5 bases and the V segment lost 4 bases, leaving 9 bases of the junction unmatched. Germline CDR1 and CDR2: SGHRS and YFSETQ. This CDR3 is built from 15 residues. The CDR3 nucleotides read TGCGCCAGCAGCCCCAGCGGGGGGCCTTGGGAGACCCAGTACTTC. The encoded protein is CASSPSGGPWETQYF.

The chain links TRBV10-3 to TRBJ1-1, with D maybe TRBD1 (5 bases). The V end was cut by 2 bases, the J end by 0 bases, with 16 bases between. CDR1 ENHRY and CDR2 SYGVKD come from the germline V gene. The CDR3 consists of 17 residues. CDR3 amino acids: CAISEKIGGSMNTEAFF. In DNA form, the CDR3 reads TGTGCCATCAGTGAGAAGATCGGGGGGTCCATGAACACTGAAGCTTTCTTT.

The V call is TRBV14, the J call TRBJ2-5; no clear D. V lost 4 bases and J lost 5, with 8 bases in between. Germline assignment: CDR1 SGHDN and CDR2 FVKESK. This CDR3 is built from 12 residues. The CDR3 nucleotides read TGTGCCAGCAGCCGGACCATGGAGACCCAGTACTTC. Protein sequence: CASSRTMETQYF. Based on the CDR3 plus reference TRBV14 and TRBJ2-5, the full variable domain is EAGVTQFPSHSVIEKGQTVTLRCDPISGHDNLYWYRRVMGKEIKFLLHFVKESKQDESGMPNNRFLAERTGGTYSTLKVQPAELEDSGVYFCASSRTMETQYFGPGTRLLVL.

The chain combines TRBV5-6 with TRBJ1-2, with D perhaps matching TRBD1 (5 bases). Trimming cost V 4 bases and J 4 bases, with 17 bases left between them. Germline V gene lookup returns CDR1 SGHDT and CDR2 YYEEEE. This CDR3 has 15 amino acids. CDR3 region: CASSAGAGEVYGYTF. The DNA of the CDR3 is TGTGCCAGCAGCGCTGGGGCGGGGGAGGTCTATGGCTACACCTTC.

This clone was recorded once. CDR3 nucleotide sequence: TGCAGCGTTGAACAGGGGGCGCGAGGCTACACCTTC. It specifies CSVEQGARGYTF. This rearrangement joins TRBV29-1 to TRBJ1-2, with 8 bases matching TRBD1. J gave up 8 bases and V 2 bases, and 4 bases lay outside the gene matches. Germline-derived CDR1 and CDR2 are SQVTM and ANQGSEA. There are 12 residues in the CDR3.

The table lists this clone with a few counts. The rearrangement joins TRBV4-2 to TRBJ2-7; 8 bases agree with TRBD1. Germline V gene lookup returns CDR1 LGHNA and CDR2 YNFKEQ. The CDR3 sequence is 16 residues long. Germline trimming cut 2 bases from V and 0 bases from J; bases unmatched to any gene: 6. The DNA for the CDR3 is TGTGCCAGCAGCCAAATCGGGACAGGAGACTCCTACGAGCAGTACTTC. Translated: CASSQIGTGDSYEQYF.

This sequence joins TRBV6-1 and TRBJ1-1; D possibly corresponds to TRBD1 (5 bases). V shed 6 bases and J shed 6 bases, with 8 bases lying between them. Germline CDR1 and CDR2: MNHNS and SASEGT. The CDR3 is 11 amino acids. The CDR3 sequence is CASRGRAEAFF. The CDR3 nucleotides read TGTGCCAGCAGGGGGCGGGCTGAAGCTTTCTTT.

This clone turned up a few times. The rearrangement links TRBV6-5 to TRBJ2-7; 8 bases fit TRBD1. The germline CDR1 and CDR2 sequences are MNHEY and SVGAGI. CDR3 length: 14 residues. V dropped 6 bases and J dropped 3; count of bases not matched to a gene: 7. CDR3 amino acids: CASSRDRGVYEQYF. The CDR3 bases are TGTGCCAGCAGCCGCGACAGGGGAGTCTACGAGCAGTACTTC.

This clone was seen more than once but under ten times. V gene TRBV11-2 combines with J gene TRBJ1-2; no definite D call. CDR1 and CDR2 from the germline V gene are SGHAT and FQNNGV. The CDR3 totals 15 residues. The germline V and J ends were trimmed by 1 base and 4 bases, with 13 bases remaining between them. In DNA form, the CDR3 reads TGTGCCAGCAGCTTAGTCCCTCGGTGGGCCTATGGCTACACCTTC. Amino acids: CASSLVPRWAYGYTF.

Only a few counts were recorded for this clone. This rearrangement joins TRBV7-2 to TRBJ1-4; D gene unclear. Trimming shortened V by 0 bases and J by 4 bases, and 9 bases separated the two germline ends. The germline gives CDR1 SGHTA, CDR2 FQGNSA. The CDR3 is made up of 15 amino acids. The chain's CDR3 is CASSLAGRVNEKLFF. CDR3 DNA sequence: TGTGCCAGCAGCTTAGCAGGGCGAGTTAATGAAAAACTGTTTTTT.

CDR3 in amino acids: CASSIVPSGGFQETQYF. The CDR3 bases are TGTGCCAGTAGTATAGTTCCTAGCGGGGGATTCCAAGAGACCCAGTACTTC. The V and J genes are TRBV19 and TRBJ2-5; 10 bases agree with TRBD2. Germline V gene lookup returns CDR1 LNHDA and CDR2 SQIVND (reference sequence). This CDR3 spans 17 amino acids. V lost 1 base, J lost 1 base, and 6 bases stayed unmatched.

The chain joins TRBV19 to TRBJ1-5; D is possibly TRBD1 (5 bases). The germline V gene has CDR1 LNHDA and CDR2 SQIVND (reference sequence). This CDR3 is built from 14 residues. The V gene lost 3 bases and the J gene lost 7 bases, with 13 bases spanning the gap. The CDR3 sequence is CASSMGGRRQPQHF. The DNA for the CDR3 is TGTGCCAGTAGTATGGGGGGGAGGCGGCAGCCCCAGCATTTT.

This clone was seen a handful of times. The genes are TRBV7-2 and TRBJ1-2, with D unresolved. The V gene lost 6 bases and the J gene lost 4 bases, with 21 bases spanning the gap. This CDR3 contains 16 residues. Germline CDR1 is SGHTA and CDR2 is FQGNSA. The CDR3 sequence: CASSHTDPAAGYGYTF. For the CDR3, the DNA is TGTGCCAGCAGTCACACGGACCCCGCCGCGGGCTATGGCTACACCTTC.

As for this clone: One junction end disagrees with the germline gene, perhaps due to a read error. The J gene is TRBJ2-5, the V gene TRBV7-7, with 7 bases matching TRBD2. The CDR3 loop spans 16 amino acids. CDR1 is SSHAT, CDR2 FNYEAQ, per germline (reference sequence). CDR3 sequence reads: CASSLSGRTKGETQYF. The DNA of the CDR3 is TGTGCTAGCAGCCTCTCCGGGAGGACCAAGGGGGAGACCCAGTACTTC.

This clone was counted only a few times. The chain combines TRBV28 with TRBJ1-5; TRBD1 is a possible D gene (6 bases). The germline V and J ends were trimmed by 7 bases and 4 bases, with 11 bases remaining between them. The CDR3 has 13 amino acids. Germline-derived CDR1 and CDR2 are MDHEN and SYDVKM. The CDR3 DNA is TGTGCCAGCAACCTTGACAGGAATCAGCCCCAGCATTTT. Translating gives CASNLDRNQPQHF. Full variable domain (remainder filled in from reference TRBV28 and TRBJ1-5): DVKVTQSSRYLVKRTGEKVFLECVQDMDHENMFWYRQDPGLGLRLIYFSYDVKMKEKGDIPEGYSVSREKKERFSLILESASTNQTSMYLCASNLDRNQPQHFGDGTRLSIL.

This chain joins TRBV30 and TRBJ1-1, with 9 bases lining up with TRBD1. The CDR3 extends over 14 amino acids. The junction had 6 bases not matched to a gene; V was cut back by 2 bases and J by 5 bases. Germline CDR1 and CDR2: GTSNPN and SVGIG (reference sequence). The CDR3 loop reads CAWSTGGARTEAFF. The CDR3 region has the DNA TGTGCCTGGAGTACAGGGGGCGCGAGAACTGAAGCTTTCTTT.

The chain uses TRBV7-3 and TRBJ2-3, with TRBD2 matching 15 bases. CDR3 length: 16 amino acids. Germline assignment: CDR1 SGHTA and CDR2 FQGTGA. V shed 5 bases and J 7 bases; nucleotides not matched to a gene: 7. CDR3 amino acids: CASSPGLAGGLYTQYF. DNA for the CDR3: TGTGCCAGCAGCCCGGGACTAGCGGGGGGCCTATATACGCAGTATTTT. The full variable domain, its missing parts supplied by reference TRBV7-3 and TRBJ2-3, is GAGVSQTPSNKVTEKGKYVELRCDPISGHTALYWYRQSLGQGPEFLIYFQGTGAADDSGLPNDRFFAVRPEGSVSTLKIQRTERGDSAVYLCASSPGLAGGLYTQYFGPGTRLTVL.